The clone carrying this T cell receptor beta chain has just one count. Its matching antigen is unknown. TCRdb reprocessed the reads via MiXCR and lists one record per CDR3 protein. Of approximately 770,000 distinct CDR3 sequences in the sample, about 28% were seen once. Trimming shortened V by 4 bases and J by 5 bases, and 20 bases separated the two germline ends. The V gene's germline CDR1 is LNHDA and CDR2 SQIVND (reference sequence). The CDR3 spans 16 residues. This entry is derived from a study of T cell repertoires in cytomegalovirus infection. The TCR comes from a human donor in good health (CMV status not recorded). Some clones in this sample may be carry-over from other donors' samples. The chain links TRBV19 to TRBJ1-2, with D perhaps matching TRBD1 (5 bases). The starting material was cultured CD8+ T cells from PBMCs, obtained from culture after CMV antigen stimulation. CDR3 in amino acids: CASSREGLLLEYGYTF. CDR3 coding DNA: TGTGCCAGTAGTAGAGAGGGACTCCTTCTGGAATATGGCTACACCTTC.